The rows below give T cell receptor beta chains drawn from one sample of a study of regulatory T cells in long-lasting Graves disease. TCRdb reprocessed the multiplex PCR reads via MiXCR and lists one record per CDR3 protein. The sample holds 310,000 or so distinct CDR3 sequences; roughly a fifth are singletons and the top ten take roughly three fifths. The input for sequencing was peripheral blood mononuclear cells (PBMCs), taken when the disease was refractory, from a patient treated with antithyroid drugs. These receptors originate from a female donor with Graves disease. The CDR3 runs from the conserved cysteine through the conserved F or W. Each record gives: CDR3 length, V gene, clone size, D gene, J gene, CDR3 protein, CDR3 DNA. The D gene is left open where the match is weak. Rows may omit the clone size; those that give it use once, few, many or a size class.

>12|TRBV30|many|NA|TRBJ1-1
CAWSMGNTEAFF
TGTGCCTGGAGCATGGGTAACACTGAAGCTTTCTTT
>13|TRBV4-1|NA|NA|TRBJ2-7
CASSQAQGYEQYF
TGCGCCAGCAGCCAAGCTCAGGGCTACGAGCAGTACTTC
>16|TRBV12-3/TRBV12-4|NA|NA|TRBJ2-3
CASRASAHLNTDTQYF
TGTGCCAGCAGGGCCTCGGCTCACCTTAACACAGATACGCAGTATTTT
>12|TRBV20-1|NA|NA|TRBJ2-2
CSAIAFTGELFF
TGCAGTGCTATAGCCTTCACCGGGGAGCTGTTTTTT
>20|TRBV28|many|NA|TRBJ1-2
CASSTRHTMGKASPAYGYTF
TGTGCCAGCAGCACCCGACATACAATGGGGAAGGCCTCTCCCGCCTATGGCTACACCTTC
>16|TRBV6-2/TRBV6-3|NA|TRBD1|TRBJ2-7
CASSYLDRGSAYEQYF
TGTGCCAGCAGTTACTTGGACAGGGGGAGTGCTTACGAGCAGTACTTC
>17|TRBV4-2|NA|NA|TRBJ1-6
CASSQDYRRPYNSPLHF
TGTGCCAGCAGCCAAGACTACAGGCGACCCTATAATTCACCCCTCCACTTT
>18|TRBV7-9|NA|NA|TRBJ2-2
CASSLGGFWTNDTGELFF
TGTGCCAGCAGCTTAGGAGGTTTTTGGACGAATGACACCGGGGAGCTGTTTTTT
>14|TRBV30|NA|NA|TRBJ1-5
CAWSPDGSNQPQHF
TGTGCCTGGAGTCCGGACGGAAGCAATCAGCCCCAGCATTTT
>16|TRBV5-8|few|TRBD2|TRBJ2-7
CASSLGFRGRAFEQYF
TGTGCCAGCAGCTTGGGGTTTCGCGGGAGGGCTTTCGAGCAGTACTTC
>15|TRBV12-3/TRBV12-4|few|TRBD2|TRBJ2-2
CASSMGGGGTGELFF
TGTGCCAGCAGCATGGGGGGGGGGGGCACCGGGGAGCTGTTTTTT
>13|TRBV11-2|many|NA|TRBJ1-2
CASSSRTAGGYTF
TGTGCCAGCAGCTCCCGGACAGCCGGGGGCTACACCTTC
>15|TRBV2|many|TRBD2|TRBJ2-7
CASSEGASGTYEQYF
TGTGCCAGCAGTGAGGGGGCTAGCGGGACCTACGAGCAGTACTTC
>15|TRBV28|few|TRBD1|TRBJ2-3
CASSRQGLSTDTQYF
TGTGCCAGCAGTAGACAGGGTCTTAGCACAGATACGCAGTATTTT
>16|TRBV18|many|NA|TRBJ2-5
CASSPRDTGFAETQYF
TGTGCCAGCTCACCAAGGGACACAGGGTTCGCAGAGACCCAGTACTTC
>16|TRBV2|many|NA|TRBJ2-7
CASRRERSGEKYEQYF
TGTGCCAGCAGAAGGGAGCGGTCCGGCGAGAAGTACGAGCAGTACTTC
>14|TRBV10-3|many|TRBD2|TRBJ2-5
CAISTSGGKETQYF
TGTGCCATCAGTACTAGCGGAGGGAAAGAGACCCAGTACTTC
>13|TRBV20-1|many|NA|TRBJ1-2
CSATRALYYGYTF
TGCAGTGCAACTAGGGCATTATACTATGGCTACACCTTC
>16|TRBV9|NA|TRBD1|TRBJ1-2
CASSPRTGGGGYGYTF
TGTGCCAGCAGCCCCCGGACAGGGGGAGGGGGCTATGGCTACACCTTC
>15|TRBV7-2|many|NA|TRBJ2-6
CASSRTISGANVLTF
TGTGCCAGCAGCCGGACAATCTCTGGGGCCAACGTCCTGACTTTC
>14|TRBV7-2|many|NA|TRBJ2-7
CASSLQGTSYEQYF
TGTGCCAGCAGCTTACAGGGGACATCCTACGAGCAGTACTTC
>14|TRBV7-8|NA|NA|TRBJ2-3
CASRSGISTDTQYF
TGTGCCAGCCGGAGCGGAATTAGCACAGATACGCAGTATTTT
>19|TRBV4-3|few|TRBD1|TRBJ1-1
CASSQDRMGQGKGNTEAFF
TGCGCCAGCAGCCAAGATCGGATGGGACAGGGAAAGGGGAACACTGAAGCTTTCTTT
>14|TRBV28|many|TRBD1|TRBJ1-5
CASSTGTGVQPQHF
TGTGCCAGCTCCACGGGAACAGGGGTTCAGCCCCAGCATTTT
>17|TRBV28|many|TRBD2|TRBJ2-4
CASTASGRAFPKNIQYF
TGTGCCAGCACGGCGAGCGGGAGGGCCTTCCCCAAAAACATTCAGTACTTC
>13|TRBV20-1|NA|NA|TRBJ2-3
CSQDSPSTDTQYF
TGCAGTCAGGACTCTCCCAGCACAGATACGCAGTATTTT
>14|TRBV30|NA|TRBD1|TRBJ2-2
CAWKPRTGSVELFF
TGTGCCTGGAAACCGCGGACAGGGTCTGTGGAGCTGTTTTTT
>13|TRBV28|many|NA|TRBJ2-5
CASSLVQVKTQYF
TGTGCCAGCAGTTTAGTGCAAGTAAAGACCCAGTACTTC
>13|TRBV20-1|once|NA|TRBJ2-7
CSARKGPDYEQYF
TGCAGTGCTAGGAAGGGTCCCGATTACGAGCAGTACTTC
>17|TRBV6-1|few|NA|TRBJ1-5
CASTTCAQGPVNQPQHF
TGTGCCAGCACTACCTGTGCACAAGGGCCGGTCAATCAGCCCCAGCATTTT
>13|TRBV7-9|NA|TRBD1|TRBJ1-1
CASSSADRTEAFF
TGTGCCAGCAGCTCCGCGGACAGGACTGAAGCTTTCTTT
>13|TRBV5-6|many|TRBD1|TRBJ1-4
CASSIRTGEKLFF
TGTGCCAGCAGCATTAGGACAGGTGAAAAACTGTTTTTT
>13|TRBV7-9|many|NA|TRBJ2-7
CASSLAKAYEQYF
TGTGCCAGCAGCTTAGCGAAGGCCTACGAGCAGTACTTC
>13|TRBV29-1|few|NA|TRBJ1-5
CSVGVQEHQPQHF
TGCAGCGTTGGGGTCCAGGAGCATCAGCCCCAGCATTTT
>13|TRBV29-1|few|TRBD1|TRBJ2-5
CSVGDRGTETQYF
TGCAGCGTGGGGGACAGGGGGACTGAGACCCAGTACTTC
>16|TRBV28|many|NA|TRBJ1-1
CASSRDPGHANTEAFF
TGTGCCAGCAGCCGAGATCCGGGACACGCGAACACTGAAGCTTTCTTT
>15|TRBV13|NA|TRBD2|TRBJ2-7
CASSFHSSGYYEQYF
TGTGCCAGCAGCTTCCATTCTAGCGGTTACTACGAGCAGTACTTC
>18|TRBV28|many|TRBD1|TRBJ1-1
CASSLRPWVRGRNTEAFF
TGTGCCAGCAGTTTACGGCCGTGGGTAAGGGGGCGGAACACTGAAGCTTTCTTT
>15|TRBV28|once|TRBD1|TRBJ1-1
CASSTSTGVVSEAFF
TGTGCCAGCAGTACCTCGACAGGGGTGGTTTCTGAAGCTTTCTTT
>15|TRBV25-1|few|NA|TRBJ2-5
CASSEWQGGLETQYF
TGTGCCAGCAGTGAATGGCAGGGGGGCCTGGAGACCCAGTACTTC
>13|TRBV11-2|NA|TRBD1|TRBJ2-5
CASTRDRGETQYF
TGTGCCAGCACCAGGGACAGGGGGGAGACCCAGTACTTC
>14|TRBV4-1|many|NA|TRBJ2-7
CASSQEPGSYEQYF
TGCGCCAGCAGCCAAGAACCCGGGAGCTACGAGCAGTACTTC
>10|TRBV29-1|NA|NA|TRBJ2-7
CSALMGEQYF
TGCAGCGCCCTAATGGGCGAGCAGTACTTC
>16|TRBV28|many|NA|TRBJ1-6
CASSPTQDADNSPLHF
TGTGCCAGCAGTCCAACTCAAGACGCCGATAATTCACCCCTCCACTTT
>16|TRBV6-1|many|NA|TRBJ1-5
CASSPGILVLRQPQHF
TGTGCCAGCAGTCCAGGGATCCTGGTACTCCGTCAGCCCCAGCATTTT
>15|TRBV11-2|many|NA|TRBJ2-7
CASSPGLGRLDEQYF
TGTGCCAGCAGCCCCGGATTGGGGAGGCTGGACGAGCAGTACTTC
>16|TRBV6-1|NA|NA|TRBJ1-4
CASSIAGILRGEKLFF
TGTGCCAGCAGTATAGCGGGAATTTTGAGAGGAGAAAAACTGTTTTTT
>12|TRBV27|many|NA|TRBJ1-6
CATSRGNSPLHF
TGTGCCACCTCTAGGGGGAATTCACCCCTCCACTTT
>12|TRBV30|NA|NA|TRBJ1-1
CAWSPTEGEAFF
TGTGCCTGGAGTCCGACCGAGGGGGAAGCTTTCTTT
>15|TRBV19|NA|NA|TRBJ1-1
CASSMGRGTHTEAFF
TGTGCCAGTAGTATGGGCCGGGGGACACACACTGAAGCTTTCTTT
>13|TRBV20-1|many|NA|TRBJ1-4
CSASLGGGEKLFF
TGCAGTGCTAGCTTGGGGGGGGGCGAAAAACTGTTTTTT
>14|TRBV7-2|NA|NA|TRBJ1-1
CAGSLDGGGTEAFF
TGTGCCGGCAGCTTAGATGGGGGGGGCACTGAAGCTTTCTTT